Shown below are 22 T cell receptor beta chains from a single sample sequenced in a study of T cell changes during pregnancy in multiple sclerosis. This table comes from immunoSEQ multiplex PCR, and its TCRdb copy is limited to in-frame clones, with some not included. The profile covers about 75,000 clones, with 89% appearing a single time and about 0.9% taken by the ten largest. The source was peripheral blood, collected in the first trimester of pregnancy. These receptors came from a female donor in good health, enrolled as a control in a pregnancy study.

The CDR3 reads CASSVTSGVPYEQYF. As DNA, the CDR3 is TGTGCCAGCAGCGTGACTAGCGGGGTACCCTACGAGCAGTACTTC. V usage is TRBV9 and J usage is TRBJ2-7; 11 nucleotides line up with TRBD2. Unmatched junction bases numbered 3, after V lost 2 bases and J lost 2 bases. The CDR3 runs to 15 residues. Germline V gene lookup returns CDR1 SGDLS and CDR2 YYNGEE.

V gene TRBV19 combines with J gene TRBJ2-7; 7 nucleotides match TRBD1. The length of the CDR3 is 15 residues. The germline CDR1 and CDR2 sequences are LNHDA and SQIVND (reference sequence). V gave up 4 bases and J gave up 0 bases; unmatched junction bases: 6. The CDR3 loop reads CASSTTGEYSYEQYF. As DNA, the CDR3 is TGTGCCAGTAGTACCACAGGGGAGTACTCCTACGAGCAGTACTTC.

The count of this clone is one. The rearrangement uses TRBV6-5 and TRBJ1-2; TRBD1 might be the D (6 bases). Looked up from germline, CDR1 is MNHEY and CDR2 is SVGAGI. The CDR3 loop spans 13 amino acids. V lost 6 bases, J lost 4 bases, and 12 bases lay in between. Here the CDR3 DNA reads TGTGCCAGCAGACAACAGGGCCCCTATGGCTACACCTTC. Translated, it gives CASRQQGPYGYTF.

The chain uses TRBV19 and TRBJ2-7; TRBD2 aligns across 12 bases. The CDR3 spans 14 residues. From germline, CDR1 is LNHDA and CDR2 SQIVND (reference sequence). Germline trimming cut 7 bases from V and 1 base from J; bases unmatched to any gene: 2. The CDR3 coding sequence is TGTGCCAGTACCGGGACTAGCGGGTCCTACGAGCAGTACTTC. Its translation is CASTGTSGSYEQYF. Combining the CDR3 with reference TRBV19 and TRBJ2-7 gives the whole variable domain DGGITQSPKYLFRKEGQNVTLSCEQNLNHDAMYWYRQDPGQGLRLIYYSQIVNDFQKGDIAEGYSVSREKKESFPLTVTSAQKNPTAFYLCASTGTSGSYEQYFGPGTRLTVT.

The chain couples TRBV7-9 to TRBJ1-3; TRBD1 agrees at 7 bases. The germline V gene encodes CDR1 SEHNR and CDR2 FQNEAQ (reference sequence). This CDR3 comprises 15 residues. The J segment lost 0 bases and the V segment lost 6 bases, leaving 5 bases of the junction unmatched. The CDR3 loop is CASRSRDSSGNTIYF. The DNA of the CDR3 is TGTGCCAGCAGATCCCGGGACAGCTCTGGAAACACCATATATTTT.

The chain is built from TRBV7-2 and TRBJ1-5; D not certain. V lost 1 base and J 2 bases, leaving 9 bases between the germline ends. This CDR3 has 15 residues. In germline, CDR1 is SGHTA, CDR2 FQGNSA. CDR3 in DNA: TGTGCCAGCAGCTTAGTATCCGGTGGCAATCAGCCCCAGCATTTT. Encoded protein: CASSLVSGGNQPQHF.

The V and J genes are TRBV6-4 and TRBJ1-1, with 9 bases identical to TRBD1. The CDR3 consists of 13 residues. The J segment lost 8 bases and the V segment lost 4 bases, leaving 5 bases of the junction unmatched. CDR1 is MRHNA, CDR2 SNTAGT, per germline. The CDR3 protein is CASSASGTGEAFF. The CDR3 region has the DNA TGTGCCAGCAGTGCGTCCGGGACAGGGGAAGCTTTCTTT.

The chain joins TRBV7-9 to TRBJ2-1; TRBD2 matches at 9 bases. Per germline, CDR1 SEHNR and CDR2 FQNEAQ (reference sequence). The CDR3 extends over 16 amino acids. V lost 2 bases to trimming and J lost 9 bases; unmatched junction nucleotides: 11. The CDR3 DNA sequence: TGTGCCAGCAGCTTAAGTCGCCTAGCGGGGATGGGTGAGCAGTTCTTC. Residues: CASSLSRLAGMGEQFF. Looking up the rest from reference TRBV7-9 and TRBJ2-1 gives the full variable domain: DTGVSQNPRHKITKRGQNVTFRCDPISEHNRLYWYRQTLGQGPEFLTYFQNEAQLEKSRLLSDRFSAERPKGSFSTLEIQRTEQGDSAMYLCASSLSRLAGMGEQFFGPGTRLTVL.

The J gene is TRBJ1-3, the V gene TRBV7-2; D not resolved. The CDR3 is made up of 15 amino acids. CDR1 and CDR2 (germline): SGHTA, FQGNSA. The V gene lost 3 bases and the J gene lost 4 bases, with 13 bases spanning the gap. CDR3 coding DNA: TGTGCCAGCAGCTTCGGGGAGGTCATCGGAAACACCATATATTTT. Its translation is CASSFGEVIGNTIYF.

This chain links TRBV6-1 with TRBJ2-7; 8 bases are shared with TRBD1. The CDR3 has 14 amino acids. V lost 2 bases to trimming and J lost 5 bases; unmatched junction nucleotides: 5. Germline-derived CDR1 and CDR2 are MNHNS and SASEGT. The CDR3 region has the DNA TGTGCCAGCAGTGAATGGAGGACAGGGAACGAGCAGTACTTC. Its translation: CASSEWRTGNEQYF.

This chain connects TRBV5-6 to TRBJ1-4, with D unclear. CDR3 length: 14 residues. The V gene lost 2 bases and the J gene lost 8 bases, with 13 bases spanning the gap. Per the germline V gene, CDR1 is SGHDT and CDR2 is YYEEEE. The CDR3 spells CASSFREEEEKLFF. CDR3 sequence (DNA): TGTGCCAGCAGCTTCCGGGAAGAAGAGGAAAAACTGTTTTTT. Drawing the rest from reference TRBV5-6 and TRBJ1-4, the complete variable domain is DAGVTQSPTHLIKTRGQQVTLRCSPKSGHDTVSWYQQALGQGPQFIFQYYEEEERQRGNFPDRFSGHQFPNYSSELNVNALLLGDSALYLCASSFREEEEKLFFGSGTQLSVL.

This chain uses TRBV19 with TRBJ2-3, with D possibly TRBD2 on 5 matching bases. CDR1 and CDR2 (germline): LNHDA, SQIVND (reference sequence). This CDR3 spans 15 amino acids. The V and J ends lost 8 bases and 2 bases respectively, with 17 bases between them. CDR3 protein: CASSPASWNTDTQYF. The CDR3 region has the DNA TGTGCCAGTTCCCCCGCTAGCTGGAACACAGATACGCAGTATTTT.

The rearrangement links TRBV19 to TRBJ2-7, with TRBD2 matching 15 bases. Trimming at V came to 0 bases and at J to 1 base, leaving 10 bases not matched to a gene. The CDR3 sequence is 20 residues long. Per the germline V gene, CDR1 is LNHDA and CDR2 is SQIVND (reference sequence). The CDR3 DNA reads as TGTGCCAGTAGTATAGAAGGGTCGTTGGGACTAGCGGGAGGTTCCTACGAGCAGTACTTC. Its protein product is CASSIEGSLGLAGGSYEQYF.

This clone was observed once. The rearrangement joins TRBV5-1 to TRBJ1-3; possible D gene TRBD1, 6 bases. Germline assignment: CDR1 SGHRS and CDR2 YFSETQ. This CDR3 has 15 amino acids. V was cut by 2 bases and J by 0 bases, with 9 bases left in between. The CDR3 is CASSLGQSSGNTIYF. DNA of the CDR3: TGCGCCAGCAGCTTAGGACAGTCCTCTGGAAACACCATATATTTT.

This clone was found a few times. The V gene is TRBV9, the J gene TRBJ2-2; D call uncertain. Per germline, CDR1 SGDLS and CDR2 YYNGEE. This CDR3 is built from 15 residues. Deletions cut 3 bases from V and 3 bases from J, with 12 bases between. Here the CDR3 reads CASSALPDHTGELFF. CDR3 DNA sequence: TGTGCCAGCAGCGCCCTACCCGATCACACCGGGGAGCTGTTTTTT.

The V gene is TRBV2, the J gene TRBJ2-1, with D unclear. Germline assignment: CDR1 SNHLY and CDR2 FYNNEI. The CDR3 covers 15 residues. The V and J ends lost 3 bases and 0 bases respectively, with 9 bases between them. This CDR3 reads CASSERGISYNEQFF. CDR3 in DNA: TGTGCCAGCAGTGAGCGCGGAATCTCCTACAATGAGCAGTTCTTC.

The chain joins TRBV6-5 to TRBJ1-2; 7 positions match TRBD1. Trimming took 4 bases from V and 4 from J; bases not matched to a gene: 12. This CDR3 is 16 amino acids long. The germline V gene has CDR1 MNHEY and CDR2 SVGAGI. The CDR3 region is CASSLTPGQDLYGYTF. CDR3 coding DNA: TGTGCCAGCAGTTTAACCCCCGGACAGGACCTCTATGGCTACACCTTC.

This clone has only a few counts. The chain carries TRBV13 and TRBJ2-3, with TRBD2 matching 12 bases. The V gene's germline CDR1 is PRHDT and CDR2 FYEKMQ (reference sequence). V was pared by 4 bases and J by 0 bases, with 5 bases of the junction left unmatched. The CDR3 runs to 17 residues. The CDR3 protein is CASSSTSGRPSTDTQYF. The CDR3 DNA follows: TGTGCCAGCAGCTCGACTAGCGGGAGACCTAGCACAGATACGCAGTATTTT.

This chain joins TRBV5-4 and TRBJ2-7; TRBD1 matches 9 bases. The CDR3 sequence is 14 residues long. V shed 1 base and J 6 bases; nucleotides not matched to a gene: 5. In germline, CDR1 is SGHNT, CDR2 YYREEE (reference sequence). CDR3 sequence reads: CASSLTGGIREQYF. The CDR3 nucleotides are TGTGCCAGCAGCTTGACAGGGGGCATTCGCGAGCAGTACTTC.

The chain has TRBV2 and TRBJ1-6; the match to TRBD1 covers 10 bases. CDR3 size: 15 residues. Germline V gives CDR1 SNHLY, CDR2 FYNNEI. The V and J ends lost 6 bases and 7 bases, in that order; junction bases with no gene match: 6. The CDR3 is CASRPGTGVNSPLHF. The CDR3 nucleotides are TGTGCCAGCAGGCCCGGGACAGGGGTGAATTCACCCCTCCACTTT.

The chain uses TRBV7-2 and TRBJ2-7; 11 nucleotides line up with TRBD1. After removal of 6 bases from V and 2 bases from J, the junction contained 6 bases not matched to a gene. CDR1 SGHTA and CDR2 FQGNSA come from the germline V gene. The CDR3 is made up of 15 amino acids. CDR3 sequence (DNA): TGTGCCAGCAGGGCTCCGGGACAGGGGGCCTACGAGCAGTACTTC. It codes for CASRAPGQGAYEQYF.

CDR3 nucleotide sequence: TGTGCCAGCACTACCTGGGGGCGGGTCGGTTCACCCCTCCACTTT. Translation: CASTTWGRVGSPLHF. The chain employs TRBV27 and TRBJ1-6; tentatively, D is TRBD1 (6 bases). The CDR3 runs 15 residues. CDR1 and CDR2 from the germline V gene are MNHEY and SMNVEV (reference sequence). V was clipped by 7 bases and J by 9 bases, with 19 bases between them.